This T cell receptor beta chain was obtained from a study of tumor-infiltrating lymphocytes in primary liver carcinoma. Background on the study: Every patient in the cohort had a primary liver carcinoma. That carcinoma was treated by surgical resection.

Germline CDR1 is LGHNA and CDR2 is YNFKEQ. Between the trimmed V and J ends, which lost 5 bases and 5 bases, there was a span of 15 bases. The CDR3 contains 14 residues. This clonotype was seen only a few times. Its target is not known. Synthesis of TCR beta cDNA was carried out from 450 to 500 ng total RNA with a constant-region primer. The TCR beta library was amplified through three nested multiplex PCR rounds in a modified ARM-PCR procedure. In the first two PCR rounds, TRBV1-TRBV30 forward primers were paired with a C-beta reverse primer, and each round lasted approximately 9 cycles. TCRdb passed the multiplex PCR reads through MiXCR, listing each CDR3 protein once. The sample holds 300,000 to 400,000 distinct CDR3 sequences; 50% to 70% are singletons and the top ten take about 8.4%. Germline DNA was extracted too, while blood RNA derived from unsorted whole blood. General study findings and limits: Left bulk and unsorted, the samples did not allow CD4+ and CD8+ repertoires to be compared.

The sequence was collected from a man aged 35 to 55 with primary liver carcinoma and hepatitis B virus infection. Specimen: peripheral blood. V usage is TRBV4-2 and J usage is TRBJ2-5, with unresolved D. The CDR3 sequence: CASSSPLGSETQYF. DNA for the CDR3: TGTGCCAGCAGCTCCCCGCTGGGGTCGGAGACCCAGTACTTC.